The present entry profiles one T cell receptor (beta chain) with its context. This clonotype was detected a few times. Its antigen target is currently unknown. No base quality information exists; no much larger clone differs at one position. For CDR1 and CDR2, the germline V gene lists SGHRS and YFSETQ. Measured from the cysteine to the phenylalanine, the CDR3 is 14 residues long. Only the CDR3 DNA is retained, 42 bases long and in frame from the first base. V loses 0 bases of germline sequence and J loses 0 bases, and the interval between the two ends is 6 bases. These reads were obtained on an Illumina NovaSeq 6000. TCR cDNA was synthesized by 5'RACE template switching, through which a universal primer site and unique molecular identifiers were introduced. Priming of cDNA synthesis was performed from both the TCR alpha and TCR beta constant segments. Two PCR steps were used to amplify libraries, with sample barcodes and sequencing adapters being added in the second step. Sequencing of libraries was done on Illumina HiSeq 2500 (2x100 bp) or NovaSeq (2x150 bp). The source study handled its data this way. MIGEC handled demultiplexing of reads and collapsing into UMI consensus sequences, while MiXCR performed V(D)J alignment. Vaccine-responding clonotypes were identified with edgeR using replicate PBMC samples, with FDR below 0.01 and a log2 fold change above 5 up to day 15 being required. Each bulk clonotype received a CD4 or CD8 identity based on whether the sequenced CD4 or CD8 repertoire contained that clonotype at higher abundance. TCRdb passed the public sequencing reads through fastp at Q25 and MiXCR, retaining productive beta sequences. When rows share a CDR3 protein, they turn into one entry using the most common DNA and genes. The V and J calls follow TCRdb's processing rather than the paper's. Here the sample has some 340,000 distinct CDR3 sequences; about 10% occur a single time. Of the sample, 3% to 4% falls within the top ten clones.

The intended sense of this specimen's treatment or condition label: live attenuated yellow fever vaccine strain. A standard Ficoll-Paque protocol was used to isolate PBMCs from peripheral blood. CD4 and CD8 T-cell fractions were isolated with Dynabeads CD4 and CD8 positive selection kits. TriZol was used to extract RNA from bulk PBMCs, CD4 and CD8 fractions, and dextramer-positive and dextramer-negative fractions. The data are from a study of T cells after yellow fever vaccination (dated by TCRdb to between 2018 and 2021). About the study as a whole: The SMART-Seq v4 Ultra Low Input RNA kit was used to prepare libraries from fractions with low cell numbers. Blood samples were taken at several timepoints before and after primary and secondary immunization, and bulk PBMC replicates and cell subsets were isolated. Two healthy male donors, one aged 18 to 30 and one aged 30 to 40 years, were included in the cohort. To track T-cell clones before and after primary and booster YFV17D yellow fever vaccination, bulk TCR alpha and beta repertoires were sequenced longitudinally.

Paper-wide results and their limitations: The study included only a couple of donors, which limits how far the findings can be generalized. A small share of clonotypes occurred in both CD4 and CD8 compartments, likely arising from convergent recombination. The secondary T-cell response was found to be weaker but faster than the primary response, with a peak reached on day 5 rather than on day 15. After the booster, most clones that had expanded after primary vaccination were detected again (about 97% of CD4 and around 88% of CD8), suggesting broad maintenance of memory. Computational filtering was needed because FACS-sorted repertoires could contain abundant contaminating clonotypes from the bulk population.

Sequencing was performed on CD4+ T cells sorted from PBMCs, taken 45 days after the yellow fever booster vaccination. The chain was built from TRBV5-1 and TRBJ1-1, with no D gene named confidently. The receptor was isolated from a man in his late teens or twenties who received the YFV17D yellow fever vaccine. The CDR3 has the sequence CASSLEGLNTEAFF. The DNA sequence is TGCGCCAGCAGCTTGGAGGGATTGAACACTGAAGCTTTCTTT.